A single sample gave rise to the 21 T cell receptor beta chains below, sequenced in a study of cytomegalovirus exposure and HLA in healthy donors. With 60 Vbeta and 13 Jbeta primers, the PCR was carried out. Some clones are missing from TCRdb's copy, which holds only in-frame ones; the method was immunoSEQ multiplex PCR. Of some 190,000 clones in the sample, roughly 75% were seen once. Sequenced sample: PBMCs. The receptors stem from a man aged 30-40 years in good health and CMV-seropositive.

The chain couples TRBV5-6 to TRBJ1-2; 7 bases agree with TRBD1. The CDR3 covers 14 residues. CDR1 SGHDT and CDR2 YYEEEE come from the germline V gene. Germline trimming cut 3 bases from V and 7 bases from J; bases unmatched to any gene: 9. The CDR3 is CASSSTDRVGGYTF. In DNA form, the CDR3 reads TGTGCCAGCAGCTCGACCGACAGGGTTGGTGGCTACACCTTC.

This clone was detected only a few times. The CDR3 region has the DNA TGCGCCAGCAGCCAAGAGAGGGTGACTGGGGCCAACGTCCTGACTTTC. Amino acid sequence: CASSQERVTGANVLTF. The rearrangement links TRBV4-3 to TRBJ2-6; D is possibly TRBD2 (5 bases). V shed 0 bases and J shed 2 bases, with 8 bases lying between them. This CDR3 has 16 amino acids. Germline assignment: CDR1 LGHNA and CDR2 YSLEER.

The chain carries TRBV5-1 and TRBJ2-2, with 7 nucleotides matching TRBD1. The CDR3 has 17 amino acids. Germline assignment: CDR1 SGHRS and CDR2 YFSETQ. The J segment lost 1 base and the V segment lost 1 base, leaving 7 bases of the junction unmatched. The CDR3 loop is CASSLTMTGLNTGELFF. Written as DNA, the CDR3 is TGCGCCAGCAGCTTGACCATGACAGGGTTGAACACCGGGGAGCTGTTTTTT.

J is TRBJ1-3 and V is TRBV10-3, with 12 bases aligning to TRBD1. Germline V gene sequence: CDR1 ENHRY, CDR2 SYGVKD. This CDR3 comprises 17 residues. With V trimmed by 5 bases and J by 0 bases, 5 bases remained unmatched. The CDR3 protein is CAISPGQGALSGNTIYF. In DNA, the CDR3 is TGTGCCATCAGTCCGGGACAGGGGGCCCTCTCTGGAAACACCATATATTTT.

This rearrangement joins TRBV2 to TRBJ2-7, with 8 bases identical to TRBD1. CDR1 is SNHLY and CDR2 is FYNNEI in the germline V gene. CDR3 length equals 15 residues. V lost 5 bases to trimming and J lost 1 base; unmatched junction nucleotides: 7. This CDR3 reads CASSFQGALSYEQYF. The CDR3 coding sequence is TGTGCCAGCAGTTTTCAGGGGGCCCTTTCCTACGAGCAGTACTTC.

The chain's CDR3 is CASSYRQLAGYYEQYF. CDR3 sequence (DNA): TGTGCCAGCAGTTACCGCCAGCTAGCGGGGTACTACGAGCAGTACTTC. This chain joins TRBV7-2 and TRBJ2-5; 9 bases agree with TRBD2. The end of the DNA aligns better with TRBJ2-7, so the J call may be wrong. The CDR3 length is 16 residues. Per germline, CDR1 SGHTA and CDR2 FQGNSA.

The chain recombines TRBV4-2 with TRBJ1-6; D call uncertain. The CDR3 extends over 18 amino acids. CDR1 is LGHNA, CDR2 YNFKEQ, per germline. Trimming took 0 bases from V and 6 from J, leaving 18 bases between them. The CDR3 DNA follows: TGTGCCAGCAGCCAAGATCCCCTCACCGGGAACGTTAATTCACCCCTCCACTTT. It codes for CASSQDPLTGNVNSPLHF.

The rearrangement links TRBV12-5 to TRBJ2-4; 10 bases fit TRBD1. Germline V lookup: CDR1 LGHNT, CDR2 FRNRAP. The CDR3 covers 18 residues. V shed 3 bases and J 1 base; nucleotides not matched to a gene: 9. DNA for the CDR3: TGTGCTAGTGGTTTCTCCGACCGGGACAGGGGCGCCAAAAACATTCAGTACTTC. As protein: CASGFSDRDRGAKNIQYF.

The chain has TRBV5-4 and TRBJ2-7; 7 nucleotides align to TRBD2. This CDR3 has 15 amino acids. With 1 base clipped from V and 0 bases from J, the junction kept 4 bases outside the gene matches. CDR1 is SGHNT and CDR2 is YYREEE in the germline V gene (reference sequence). CDR3 amino acids: CASSLTSASSYEQYF. CDR3 nucleotides: TGTGCCAGCAGCTTGACTAGCGCTAGCTCCTACGAGCAGTACTTC.

The sample holds one count of this clone. The genes are TRBV9 and TRBJ2-7; 8 bases align to TRBD1. V lost 0 bases, J lost 2 bases, and 4 bases stayed unmatched. In germline, CDR1 is SGDLS, CDR2 YYNGEE. CDR3 length: 15 amino acids. The CDR3 DNA reads TGTGCCAGCAGCGTAGATGGACAGGGAGCCTACGAGCAGTACTTC. Translated, it gives CASSVDGQGAYEQYF.

In this sample, this clone turned up a few times. The chain combines TRBV5-1 with TRBJ1-6, with TRBD1 matching over 8 bases. CDR1 is SGHRS and CDR2 is YFSETQ in the germline V gene. The CDR3 contains 16 residues. V lost 0 bases, J lost 5 bases, and 4 bases stayed unmatched. The CDR3 here is CASSLGQGYNNSPLHF. DNA for the CDR3: TGCGCCAGCAGCTTGGGACAGGGGTATAATAATTCACCCCTCCACTTT. Variable domain in full (rest from reference TRBV5-1 and TRBJ1-6): KAGVTQTPRYLIKTRGQQVTLSCSPISGHRSVSWYQQTPGQGLQFLFEYFSETQRNKGNFPGRFSGRQFSNSRSEMNVSTLELGDSALYLCASSLGQGYNNSPLHFGNGTRLTVT.

This sequence joins TRBV10-3 and TRBJ2-1; D may be TRBD1 (5 bases). V dropped 4 bases and J dropped 7 bases, with 8 bases sitting between them. CDR3 length: 12 residues. Germline CDR1 ENHRY, CDR2 SYGVKD. The CDR3 DNA follows: TGTGCCATCAGTGGGGGCCCAAATGAGCAGTTCTTC. Translating gives CAISGGPNEQFF.

This clone was detected only a few times. The rearrangement joins TRBV19 to TRBJ2-2; 7 bases line up with TRBD1. The V and J ends lost 9 bases and 0 bases, in that order; junction bases with no gene match: 4. Germline V lookup: CDR1 LNHDA, CDR2 SQIVND (reference sequence). The CDR3 is 14 residues long. The chain's CDR3 is CASQGGANTGELFF. CDR3 bases: TGTGCCAGCCAAGGGGGCGCGAACACCGGGGAGCTGTTTTTT.

Only a few counts were recorded for this clone. The chain has TRBV10-3 and TRBJ1-5, with a possible D match to TRBD1 (6 bases). This CDR3 contains 16 residues. Germline V gene sequence: CDR1 ENHRY, CDR2 SYGVKD. With 2 bases removed from V and 1 base from J, the gap between germline ends came to 12 bases. CDR3 coding DNA: TGTGCCATCAGTGAGAAGGGGGGGCCAAGCAATCAGCCCCAGCATTTT. Protein sequence: CAISEKGGPSNQPQHF.

This clone was recorded only once. A junction end diverges from the germline sequence, so it may reflect a read error. The rearrangement uses TRBV4-3 and TRBJ1-5; the match to TRBD1 covers 7 bases. The CDR3 length is 15 residues. Germline CDR1 and CDR2: LGHNA and YSLEER. CDR3 sequence (DNA): TGCGCCCGCAGCCAACACAGGGGACTCAATCAGCCCCAGCATTTT. Translated, it gives CARSQHRGLNQPQHF.

V and J are TRBV5-1 and TRBJ1-1; a weak D match, TRBD1 (6 bases). The germline CDR1 and CDR2 sequences are SGHRS and YFSETQ. CDR3 length: 13 residues. V lost 5 bases to trimming and J lost 2 bases, with 10 bases between them. The CDR3 region has the DNA TGCGCCAGCAGAGACAGGAGTAACACTGAAGCTTTCTTT. Amino acid sequence: CASRDRSNTEAFF.

V gene TRBV7-3 combines with J gene TRBJ2-1; TRBD2 agrees at 8 bases. This CDR3 is 15 amino acids long. Germline V CDR1 and CDR2: SGHTA, FQGTGA. With V trimmed by 1 base and J by 7 bases, 6 bases remained unmatched. The CDR3: CASSLIRGGRNEQFF. CDR3 DNA sequence: TGTGCCAGCAGCTTAATCCGGGGGGGAAGGAATGAGCAGTTCTTC.

The chain joins TRBV2 to TRBJ1-1; 10 bases are shared with TRBD1. Germline loops: CDR1 SNHLY, CDR2 FYNNEI. V shed 6 bases and J 4 bases; nucleotides not matched to a gene: 8. The CDR3 spans 15 residues. CDR3 DNA sequence: TGTGCCAGCAGAAGACAGGGGGCGTTGAGCACTGAAGCTTTCTTT. Amino acids: CASRRQGALSTEAFF.

This chain joins TRBV11-2 and TRBJ1-3; 9 nucleotides align to TRBD1. Germline V gene lookup returns CDR1 SGHAT and CDR2 FQNNGV. The CDR3 consists of 19 residues. Germline trimming cut 5 bases from V and 0 bases from J; bases unmatched to any gene: 14. The DNA for the CDR3 is TGTGCCAGCAGCCTCTCCGGGACAGGGTCCCATTACTCTGGAAACACCATATATTTT. It codes for CASSLSGTGSHYSGNTIYF.

This clone came up once. The chain has TRBV5-6 and TRBJ2-3; the D gene is possibly TRBD1 (5 bases). V lost 3 bases and J 3 bases, leaving 5 bases between the germline ends. Germline CDR1 SGHDT, CDR2 YYEEEE. The CDR3 loop spans 12 amino acids. CDR3 protein: CASSYRTDTQYF. The CDR3 bases are TGTGCCAGCAGCTACAGGACAGATACGCAGTATTTT.

CDR3 in DNA: TGTGCCAGCAGGCCGGGACAGGGGTGGGAAAAACTGTTTTTT. Translated, it gives CASRPGQGWEKLFF. The J gene is TRBJ1-4, the V gene TRBV6-1, with 10 bases fitting TRBD1. After removal of 6 bases from V and 8 bases from J, the junction contained 6 bases not matched to a gene. The length of the CDR3 is 14 residues. CDR1 and CDR2 (germline): MNHNS, SASEGT.